The rows below give T cell receptor beta chains drawn from one sample of a study of shared clonotypes between healthy human individuals. Produced via immunoSEQ multiplex PCR; TCRdb's table is partial and in-frame only. This sample has approximately 940,000 clones; less than 85% occur once, and the top ten carry over 1.3%. The sample consisted of memory CD4+ T cells sorted from blood. The receptors stem from a man in his late teens or twenties in good health. Both conserved end residues are part of each CDR3. The D gene is left open where the match is weak. Size values are once, few and many counts, or a class for expanded clones, and some rows have none.

len: 16; v_gene: TRBV7-6; d_gene: TRBD1; abundance: .; j_gene: TRBJ1-1; CDR3aa: CASSSPTGQKNTEAFF; CDR3nt: TGTGCCAGCAGCTCCCCCACGGGACAGAAGAACACTGAAGCTTTCTTT
len: 13; v_gene: TRBV7-9; d_gene: TRBD1; abundance: .; j_gene: TRBJ1-2; CDR3aa: CASSFDRGQGYTF; CDR3nt: TGTGCCAGCAGCTTCGACAGGGGACAGGGCTACACCTTC
len: 14; v_gene: TRBV9; d_gene: .; abundance: .; j_gene: TRBJ2-3; CDR3aa: CASSVVGGQDTQYF; CDR3nt: TGTGCCAGCAGCGTAGTTGGGGGGCAGGATACGCAGTATTTT
len: 13; v_gene: TRBV18; d_gene: .; abundance: many; j_gene: TRBJ2-6; CDR3aa: CASLLSGANVLTF; CDR3nt: TGTGCCAGCTTGCTCTCTGGGGCCAACGTCCTGACTTTC
len: 15; v_gene: TRBV5-1; d_gene: TRBD2; abundance: once; j_gene: TRBJ2-7; CDR3aa: CASSLRVAGVSEQYF; CDR3nt: TGCGCCAGCAGCTTGAGGGTAGCGGGAGTATCCGAGCAGTACTTC
len: 15; v_gene: TRBV5-4; d_gene: TRBD1; abundance: .; j_gene: TRBJ1-2; CDR3aa: CASSFRTGSNYGYTF; CDR3nt: TGTGCCAGCAGCTTCAGGACAGGGTCAAACTATGGCTACACCTTC
len: 14; v_gene: TRBV25-1; d_gene: TRBD1; abundance: .; j_gene: TRBJ1-5; CDR3aa: CASSPTGSNQPQHF; CDR3nt: TGTGCCAGCAGTCCGACAGGGAGCAATCAGCCCCAGCATTTT
len: 17; v_gene: TRBV4-1; d_gene: TRBD1; abundance: .; j_gene: TRBJ2-7; CDR3aa: CASSQDRGGTGPYEQYF; CDR3nt: TGCGCCAGCAGCCAAGATCGGGGCGGGACAGGACCCTACGAGCAGTACTTC
len: 14; v_gene: TRBV6-6; d_gene: .; abundance: .; j_gene: TRBJ2-2; CDR3aa: CASSPQGGTGELFF; CDR3nt: TGTGCCAGCAGCCCACAGGGGGGGACCGGGGAGCTGTTTTTT
len: 14; v_gene: TRBV7-9; d_gene: TRBD1; abundance: .; j_gene: TRBJ2-7; CDR3aa: CASSFYDRGYEQYF; CDR3nt: TGTGCCAGCAGCTTTTACGACAGGGGGTACGAGCAGTACTTC
len: 15; v_gene: TRBV5-8; d_gene: .; abundance: .; j_gene: TRBJ1-2; CDR3aa: CASYQGQTFNYGYTF; CDR3nt: TGTGCCAGCTATCAAGGGCAGACCTTTAACTATGGCTACACCTTC
len: 14; v_gene: TRBV2; d_gene: .; abundance: .; j_gene: TRBJ2-7; CDR3aa: CASSEEERSYEQYF; CDR3nt: TGTGCCAGCAGTGAAGAGGAGCGGTCCTACGAGCAGTACTTC
len: 14; v_gene: TRBV6-5; d_gene: TRBD1; abundance: .; j_gene: TRBJ1-1; CDR3aa: CASSPTGVNTEAFF; CDR3nt: TGTGCCAGCAGCCCGACAGGGGTGAACACTGAAGCTTTCTTT
len: 17; v_gene: TRBV5-8; d_gene: TRBD1; abundance: .; j_gene: TRBJ1-6; CDR3aa: CASTTGVASSYNSPLHF; CDR3nt: TGTGCCAGCACGACAGGGGTTGCAAGCTCCTATAATTCACCCCTCCACTTT
len: 15; v_gene: TRBV5-1; d_gene: .; abundance: .; j_gene: TRBJ2-5; CDR3aa: CASSLAQGGQETQYF; CDR3nt: TGCGCCAGCAGCTTGGCCCAAGGCGGTCAAGAGACCCAGTACTTC
len: 13; v_gene: TRBV6-5; d_gene: .; abundance: .; j_gene: TRBJ2-7; CDR3aa: CASSYSRGNEQYF; CDR3nt: TGTGCCAGCAGTTACTCGCGGGGTAACGAGCAGTACTTC
len: 13; v_gene: TRBV28; d_gene: .; abundance: .; j_gene: TRBJ2-2; CDR3aa: CATGAGLTGELFF; CDR3nt: TGTGCCACCGGAGCGGGCCTCACCGGGGAGCTGTTTTTT
len: 13; v_gene: TRBV29-1; d_gene: .; abundance: .; j_gene: TRBJ2-7; CDR3aa: CSVGLGGAHEQYF; CDR3nt: TGCAGCGTTGGCCTTGGAGGCGCCCACGAGCAGTACTTC
len: 15; v_gene: TRBV6-1; d_gene: .; abundance: few; j_gene: TRBJ1-3; CDR3aa: CASRGLLISGNTIYF; CDR3nt: TGTGCCAGCAGGGGACTTTTAATCTCTGGAAACACCATATATTTT
len: 15; v_gene: TRBV6-1; d_gene: TRBD1; abundance: .; j_gene: TRBJ1-3; CDR3aa: CASSAIRQGGNTIYF; CDR3nt: TGTGCCAGCAGTGCCATACGACAGGGCGGAAACACCATATATTTT
len: 15; v_gene: TRBV5-1; d_gene: .; abundance: .; j_gene: TRBJ2-3; CDR3aa: CASTPETGLLEAQYF; CDR3nt: TGCGCCAGCACACCGGAGACGGGCCTTTTAGAGGCGCAGTATTTT
len: 15; v_gene: TRBV30; d_gene: .; abundance: .; j_gene: TRBJ1-2; CDR3aa: CAWSLQDSSFYGYTF; CDR3nt: TGTGCCTGGAGCCTCCAAGACAGCTCTTTCTATGGCTACACCTTC
len: 16; v_gene: TRBV27; d_gene: TRBD2; abundance: once; j_gene: TRBJ2-7; CDR3aa: CASSYPGTSGVVEQYF; CDR3nt: TGTGCCAGCAGTTACCCCGGGACTAGCGGAGTAGTCGAGCAGTACTTC
len: 16; v_gene: TRBV4-1; d_gene: TRBD1; abundance: .; j_gene: TRBJ1-5; CDR3aa: CASSQGQGSRIQPQHF; CDR3nt: TGCGCCAGCAGCCAAGGACAGGGGAGTCGCATTCAGCCCCAGCATTTT
len: 15; v_gene: TRBV18; d_gene: .; abundance: .; j_gene: TRBJ2-3; CDR3aa: CASSPGDLGTDTQYF; CDR3nt: TGTGCCAGCTCACCGGGGGACCTGGGCACAGATACGCAGTATTTT
len: 12; v_gene: TRBV6-6; d_gene: .; abundance: .; j_gene: TRBJ2-1; CDR3aa: CASSYSVNEQFF; CDR3nt: TGTGCCAGCAGTTACTCGGTTAATGAGCAGTTCTTC
len: 14; v_gene: TRBV19; d_gene: .; abundance: .; j_gene: TRBJ2-2; CDR3aa: CASSIFGRTGELFF; CDR3nt: TGTGCCAGTAGTATCTTCGGACGCACCGGGGAGCTGTTTTTT
len: 14; v_gene: TRBV5-1; d_gene: TRBD1; abundance: once; j_gene: TRBJ1-1; CDR3aa: CASSLGDSNTEAFF; CDR3nt: TGCGCCAGCAGCTTGGGGGACAGCAACACTGAAGCTTTCTTT
len: 16; v_gene: TRBV21-1; d_gene: .; abundance: .; j_gene: TRBJ2-3; CDR3aa: CASSKRVAGEVDTQYF; CDR3nt: TGTGCCAGCAGCAAACGCGTAGCGGGGGAGGTAGATACGCAGTATTTT
len: 13; v_gene: TRBV5-1; d_gene: .; abundance: few; j_gene: TRBJ1-5; CDR3aa: CASRTREGQPQHF; CDR3nt: TGCGCCAGCAGGACCAGGGAGGGTCAGCCCCAGCATTTT
len: 15; v_gene: TRBV5-1; d_gene: .; abundance: .; j_gene: TRBJ2-7; CDR3aa: CASRQDSTNSYEQYF; CDR3nt: TGCGCCAGCCGACAGGACTCTACTAACTCCTACGAGCAGTACTTC
len: 16; v_gene: TRBV5-5; d_gene: TRBD1; abundance: .; j_gene: TRBJ2-3; CDR3aa: CASSLLGQGARDTQYF; CDR3nt: TGTGCCAGCAGCTTGCTGGGGCAGGGGGCGCGCGATACGCAGTATTTT